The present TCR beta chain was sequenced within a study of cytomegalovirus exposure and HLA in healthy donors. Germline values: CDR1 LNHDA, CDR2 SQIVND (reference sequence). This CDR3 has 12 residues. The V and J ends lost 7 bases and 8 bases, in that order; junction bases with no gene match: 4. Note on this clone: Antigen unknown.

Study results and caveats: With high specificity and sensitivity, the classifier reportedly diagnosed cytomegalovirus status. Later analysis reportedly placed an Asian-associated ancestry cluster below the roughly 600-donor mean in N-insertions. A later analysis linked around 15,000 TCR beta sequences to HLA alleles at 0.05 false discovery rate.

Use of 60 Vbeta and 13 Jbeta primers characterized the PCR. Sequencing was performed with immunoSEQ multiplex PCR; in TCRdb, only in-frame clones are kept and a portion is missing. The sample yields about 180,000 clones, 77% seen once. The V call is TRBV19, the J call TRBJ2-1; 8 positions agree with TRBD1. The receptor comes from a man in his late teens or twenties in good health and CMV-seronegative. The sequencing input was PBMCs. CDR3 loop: CASTGRGHEQFF. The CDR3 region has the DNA TGTGCCAGTACGGGCAGGGGGCATGAGCAGTTCTTC.